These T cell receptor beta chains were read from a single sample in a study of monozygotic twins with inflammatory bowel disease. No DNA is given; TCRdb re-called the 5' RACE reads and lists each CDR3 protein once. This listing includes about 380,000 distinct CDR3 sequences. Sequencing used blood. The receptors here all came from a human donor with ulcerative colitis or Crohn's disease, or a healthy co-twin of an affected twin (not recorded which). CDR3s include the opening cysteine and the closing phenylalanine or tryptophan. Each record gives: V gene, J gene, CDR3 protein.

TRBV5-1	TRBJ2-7	CASSFRTGREQYF
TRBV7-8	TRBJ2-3	CASSRPSGGAADTQYF
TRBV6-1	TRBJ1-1	CASRPDRGRTEAFF
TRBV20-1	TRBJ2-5	CSANRLGMETQYF
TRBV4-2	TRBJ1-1	CASSRERTEAFF
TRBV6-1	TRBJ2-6	CASSPGTGVVGANVLTF
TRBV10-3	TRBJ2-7	CAISAWQGSYEQYF
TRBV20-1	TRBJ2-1	CSARTLLAETYNEQFF
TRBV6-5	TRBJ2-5	CASSPSGGDKETQYF
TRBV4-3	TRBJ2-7	CASSQTFGQSSYEQYF
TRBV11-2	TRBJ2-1	CASSQDRHVAGGRLNEQFF
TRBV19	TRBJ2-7	CASGTASRREQYF
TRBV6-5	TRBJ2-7	CASSYSFQGTYEQYF
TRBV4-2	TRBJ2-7	CASSLARTGGYEQYF
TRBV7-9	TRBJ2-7	CASSGPENEQYF
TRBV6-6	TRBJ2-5	CASRRQGEKETQYF
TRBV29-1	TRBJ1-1	CSALDRGLGTEAFF
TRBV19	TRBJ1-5	CASSSPGGAGQPQHF
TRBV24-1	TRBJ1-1	CGTSDSYMGPNTEAFF
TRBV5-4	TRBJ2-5	CASSFPGLSGETQYF
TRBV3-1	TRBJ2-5	CASSQDRGGGRETQYF
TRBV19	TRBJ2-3	CASTSDRGTDTQYF
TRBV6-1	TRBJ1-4	CASRPGHYNEKLFF
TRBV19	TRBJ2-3	CASSISTRGVDTQYF
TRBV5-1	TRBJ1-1	CASSAQGPMNTEAFF
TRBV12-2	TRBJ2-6	CASRLGSGGSSSGANVLTF
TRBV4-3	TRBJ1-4	CASSQESDRGYVGEKLFF
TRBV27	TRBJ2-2	CASSLRGGNTGELFF
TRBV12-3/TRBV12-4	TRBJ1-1	CASSSLTGGNTEAFF
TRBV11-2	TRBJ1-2	CASNPGGSNYGYTF
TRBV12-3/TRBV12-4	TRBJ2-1	CASSFRRVPYNEQFF